Below are 13 T cell receptor beta chains sequenced from a single sample in a study of blood T cell repertoires in COVID-19. Produced via immunoSEQ multiplex PCR; TCRdb's table is partial and in-frame only. The sample contains a few hundred thousand clones, about 86% of which appear only once. Sequencing input: PBMCs or T cells enriched from blood (not recorded which). The receptors shown here come from a woman aged 45-65 years in a cohort exposed to, infected with or recovered from COVID-19 (not recorded which).

This clone was seen just once. This chain joins TRBV4-1 and TRBJ2-4; TRBD1 is a possible D gene (5 bases). The CDR3 runs 16 residues. V was shortened by 1 base and J by 1 base, with 11 bases between the two germline ends. Germline CDR1 MGHRA, CDR2 YSYEKL. Written as DNA, the CDR3 is TGCGCCAGCAGCCAAGTGGGGCAGGCTGCCAAAAACATTCAGTACTTC. Protein product: CASSQVGQAAKNIQYF.

The chain employs TRBV7-2 and TRBJ1-2; a possible D gene is TRBD1 (6 bases). V gave up 1 base and J gave up 1 base, with 22 bases separating them. This CDR3 comprises 19 residues. Germline V gene lookup returns CDR1 SGHTA and CDR2 FQGNSA. The CDR3 nucleotides are TGTGCCAGCAGCTTAGGTCGCCGGGACACCTCTCTAATTAACTATGGCTACACCTTC. Protein product: CASSLGRRDTSLINYGYTF.

The V and J genes are TRBV6-4 and TRBJ2-3; 8 positions agree with TRBD2. The ends lost 6 bases at V and 0 bases at J; junction bases unmatched: 8. CDR3 length equals 16 residues. The germline V gene has CDR1 MRHNA and CDR2 SNTAGT. CDR3 protein: CASSVRGGPSTDTQYF. CDR3 nucleotide sequence: TGTGCCAGCAGCGTACGGGGGGGCCCTAGCACAGATACGCAGTATTTT.

A few counts support this clone. The V and J genes are TRBV7-9 and TRBJ1-3; possible D gene TRBD1, 5 bases. The CDR3 covers 12 residues. Germline CDR1 is SEHNR and CDR2 is FQNEAQ (reference sequence). Trimming cost V 7 bases and J 4 bases, with 8 bases left between them. CDR3 sequence: CASNYRGNTIYF. For the CDR3, the DNA is TGTGCCAGCAACTACAGGGGAAACACCATATATTTT.

J is TRBJ2-7 and V is TRBV14; no definite D call. Trimming pared 2 bases from V and 6 bases from J, leaving 5 bases between. CDR3 length equals 11 residues. Per the germline V gene, CDR1 is SGHDN and CDR2 is FVKESK. The CDR3 protein is CASSQSSEQYF. DNA of the CDR3: TGTGCCAGCAGCCAATCGTCCGAGCAGTACTTC.

The chain recombines TRBV19 with TRBJ1-2, with TRBD1 identical over 9 bases. The CDR3 runs to 17 residues. V lost 6 bases and J lost 2; bases outside the gene matches: 13. Germline loops: CDR1 LNHDA, CDR2 SQIVND (reference sequence). The DNA of the CDR3 is TGTGCCAGTAGCCCCTCGCTCGGGACAGGGTCGAACTATGGCTACACCTTC. The encoded protein is CASSPSLGTGSNYGYTF.

The chain couples TRBV6-2 or TRBV6-3 to TRBJ2-1; TRBD1 is a possible D gene (6 bases). Trimming took off 5 bases at V and 3 bases at J, with 17 bases between the two ends. Germline CDR1 and CDR2: MNHEY and SVGEGT. The CDR3 runs 16 residues. DNA for the CDR3: TGTGCCAGCAGTAGCCGGACAGCTGCTAACTACAATGAGCAGTTCTTC. It is translated as CASSSRTAANYNEQFF.

This chain joins TRBV28 and TRBJ1-1; unclear D gene. Germline V lookup: CDR1 MDHEN, CDR2 SYDVKM. The CDR3 extends over 16 amino acids. Trimming removed 2 bases from V and 6 bases from J, with 19 bases in between. The CDR3, as DNA: TGTGCCAGCAGTTTAGTCGCAAAACCAGGCGGGCCTGAAGCTTTCTTT. Protein sequence: CASSLVAKPGGPEAFF. Full variable domain (outside the CDR3, taken from reference TRBV28 and TRBJ1-1): DVKVTQSSRYLVKRTGEKVFLECVQDMDHENMFWYRQDPGLGLRLIYFSYDVKMKEKGDIPEGYSVSREKKERFSLILESASTNQTSMYLCASSLVAKPGGPEAFFGQGTRLTVV.

This clone was found a few times. The chain combines TRBV7-3 with TRBJ2-7; D not resolved. V lost 1 base to trimming and J lost 3 bases, with 7 bases between them. The CDR3 has 13 residues. Germline V gives CDR1 SGHTA, CDR2 FQGTGA. The CDR3 sequence is CASSLNGDYEQYF. The CDR3 region has the DNA TGTGCCAGCAGCTTAAACGGAGACTACGAGCAGTACTTC.

V is TRBV11-2 and J is TRBJ1-4; D gene uncertain. The V gene's germline CDR1 is SGHAT and CDR2 FQNNGV. V was shortened by 1 base and J by 4 bases, with 7 bases between the two germline ends. The CDR3 contains 14 residues. The CDR3 DNA sequence: TGTGCCAGCAGCTTAGGGGCGTATAATGAAAAACTGTTTTTT. It codes for CASSLGAYNEKLFF.

V and J are TRBV3-1 (or the pseudogene TRBV3-2) and TRBJ2-3; 15 bases map to TRBD2. This CDR3 is 17 amino acids long. Germline trimming cut 0 bases from V and 4 bases from J; bases unmatched to any gene: 2. Germline V gives CDR1 LGHDT, CDR2 YNNKEL (reference sequence). The CDR3 coding sequence is TGTGCCAGCAGCCAAGAGGGACTAGCGGGGGGCGCAGATACGCAGTATTTT. Its protein is CASSQEGLAGGADTQYF.

This clone was observed a single time. The chain employs TRBV5-6 and TRBJ2-1; D possibly corresponds to TRBD2 (5 bases). The CDR3 spans 14 residues. V was shortened by 6 bases and J by 6 bases, with 16 bases between the two germline ends. Germline CDR1 is SGHDT and CDR2 is YYEEEE. The CDR3 sequence is CASTVPGVGNEQFF. In DNA form, the CDR3 reads TGTGCCAGCACCGTCCCCGGGGTTGGCAATGAGCAGTTCTTC.

This chain joins TRBV2 and TRBJ2-1; D is possibly TRBD1 (5 bases). Trimming took off 7 bases at V and 13 bases at J, with 20 bases between the two ends. Germline V gene data show CDR1 as SNHLY and CDR2 as FYNNEI. This CDR3 is 13 amino acids long. CDR3 nucleotide sequence: TGTGCCAGCACCCGCAGGACATCTCTCTTCCAGTTCTTC. It yields the protein CASTRRTSLFQFF.